This T cell receptor beta chain comes out of a study of glioma-infiltrating T cells after dendritic cell vaccination. In the study overall: Dendritic cell vaccination trial patients had either newly diagnosed or recurrent glioblastoma. Patients received autologous tumor lysate-pulsed dendritic cell vaccination between about 2002 and 2013.

The length of the CDR3 is 18 residues. Germline V gene lookup returns CDR1 WNHNN and CDR2 SYGVQD (reference sequence). J was trimmed by 0 bases and V by 0 bases; bases with no gene match: 3. PBMC were collected before vaccination, two weeks after the third vaccination, and at progression. Amplification used 60 V beta primers and 13 J beta primers. The data were produced by immunoSEQ multiplex PCR, yet TCRdb's version contains in-frame clones alone and is incomplete. The table shows 25,000 to 35,000 clones, with 90% occurring only once. This material consisted of blood, taken before dendritic cell vaccination. The genes are TRBV10-1 and TRBJ2-3; TRBD2 aligns across 13 bases. The source of this sequence is a human donor with glioblastoma. CDR3 loop: CASSESPGLAGSTDTQYF. The CDR3 DNA sequence: TGCGCCAGCAGTGAGTCCCCGGGACTAGCGGGGAGCACAGATACGCAGTATTTT.